The source of this TCR beta chain is a study of cytomegalovirus exposure and HLA in healthy donors. V shed 8 bases and J 2 bases; nucleotides not matched to a gene: 6. CDR1 SEHNR and CDR2 FQNEAQ come from the germline V gene (reference sequence). This CDR3 is built from 15 residues. In the case of this clone: The antigen is undetermined.

Amplification used 60 Vbeta primers and 13 Jbeta primers. Profiling relied on immunoSEQ multiplex PCR, and the TCRdb table lists in-frame clones only, not all of them. The table for this sample gives approximately 140,000 clones. Study-wide results and caveats: Analysis was performed later, and it showed HLA-associated TCR beta chains to be more clonally expanded than equally common others. Some V segments, including TRBV6-2 and TRBV6-3, were excluded as indistinguishable. The number of N-insertions in an Asian-associated ancestry cluster was reportedly below the roughly 670-donor mean in a later analysis.

Healthy bone marrow donors supplied every sample. The material sequenced was PBMCs. The chain carries TRBV7-9 and TRBJ2-3; 11 nucleotides align to TRBD2. This sequence originates from a woman between 45 and 60 years old in good health and CMV-seronegative. The CDR3 protein is CASFTSGGITDTQYF. The CDR3 coding sequence is TGTGCCAGCTTCACTAGCGGGGGAATCACAGATACGCAGTATTTT.